A single sample gave rise to the 13 T cell receptor beta chains below, sequenced in a study of blood T cell repertoires in COVID-19. Repertoires were generated with immunoSEQ multiplex PCR, while TCRdb's copy carries only in-frame clones and drops some. The data contain some 150,000 clones, 76% of them singletons. The sequenced material came from peripheral blood. Receptors were obtained from a woman older than 75 with active or convalescent COVID-19.

There are a few counts of this clone. The chain carries TRBV6-5 and TRBJ2-2, with a possible D match to TRBD1 (5 bases). CDR3 length: 13 amino acids. V was pared by 6 bases and J by 6 bases, with 11 bases between. Germline CDR1 is MNHEY and CDR2 is SVGAGI. CDR3 DNA: TGTGCCAGCAGGGACCAGGGTCCCGGGGAGCTGTTTTTT. This codes for CASRDQGPGELFF.

This clone was observed a few times. The rearrangement uses TRBV2 and TRBJ1-1, with D hard to call. Germline loops: CDR1 SNHLY, CDR2 FYNNEI. This CDR3 is 14 amino acids long. Deletions cut 4 bases from V and 1 base from J, with 10 bases between. CDR3 region: CASSVPRPNTEAFF. CDR3 nucleotides: TGTGCCAGCAGTGTTCCCAGGCCGAACACTGAAGCTTTCTTT.

The chain links TRBV3-1 (or the pseudogene TRBV3-2) to TRBJ2-7, with 7 bases fitting TRBD1. CDR1 is LGHDT and CDR2 is YNNKEL in the germline V gene (reference sequence). After removal of 0 bases from V and 0 bases from J, the junction contained 11 bases not matched to a gene. The CDR3 has 18 amino acids. The CDR3 nucleotides read TGTGCCAGCAGCCAAGACCCCCCGGGACAGATGAGCTCCTACGAGCAGTACTTC. This encodes CASSQDPPGQMSSYEQYF.

This chain links TRBV10-3 with TRBJ2-3, with a tentative D call TRBD2 (5 bases). CDR3 size: 15 residues. The germline gives CDR1 ENHRY, CDR2 SYGVKD. The V gene lost 3 bases and the J gene lost 4 bases, with 14 bases spanning the gap. Here the CDR3 reads CAISDPGAGADTQYF. CDR3 DNA: TGTGCCATCAGTGACCCCGGTGCGGGCGCAGATACGCAGTATTTT.

This clone was counted only a few times. The chain combines TRBV7-9 with TRBJ2-7, with 7 bases matching TRBD1. V was clipped by 5 bases and J by 6 bases; unmatched bases: 7. Germline lookup yields CDR1 SEHNR and CDR2 FQNEAQ (reference sequence). The CDR3 is 13 amino acids. The CDR3 coding sequence is TGTGCCAGCAGCCCTAGACAGGGTAGCGAGCAGTACTTC. Amino acid sequence: CASSPRQGSEQYF.

The chain carries TRBV10-2 and TRBJ2-7; 8 bases match TRBD2. The CDR3 consists of 12 residues. The V segment lost 7 bases and the J segment 3 bases; nucleotides outside the gene matches: 2. From germline, CDR1 is WSHSY and CDR2 SAAADI. CDR3 in DNA: TGCGCCAGCACGCGGGGGGACTACGAGCAGTACTTC. This encodes CASTRGDYEQYF.

This clone appeared a single time. The rearrangement links TRBV7-2 to TRBJ1-1, with 9 bases aligning to TRBD1. CDR1 is SGHTA, CDR2 FQGNSA, per germline. The CDR3 is made up of 12 amino acids. V trimming: 5 bases; J trimming: 6 bases; junction bases outside the gene matches: 1. CDR3 in DNA: TGTGCCAGCAGCAGGGACAGGGCTGAAGCTTTCTTT. It specifies CASSRDRAEAFF.

This chain joins TRBV7-2 and TRBJ2-7; the match to TRBD1 covers 7 bases. The CDR3 has 15 amino acids. Germline V gene lookup returns CDR1 SGHTA and CDR2 FQGNSA. Trimming removed 4 bases from V and 6 bases from J; junction bases left unmatched: 12. DNA for the CDR3: TGTGCCAGCAGCTCCACGTCTACAGGGGCTCGCGAGCAGTACTTC. This gives the protein CASSSTSTGAREQYF.

The rearrangement uses TRBV6-5 and TRBJ1-6; 7 bases agree with TRBD1. The CDR3 loop spans 14 amino acids. Trimming cost V 8 bases and J 16 bases; bases outside gene matches: 17. Germline values: CDR1 MNHEY, CDR2 SVGAGI. Here the CDR3 reads CASQEGAQRRHLHF. Here the CDR3 DNA reads TGTGCCAGCCAGGAGGGGGCCCAAAGGAGACATCTCCACTTT.

This rearrangement joins TRBV2 to TRBJ1-1, with TRBD1 matching 9 bases. Germline lookup yields CDR1 SNHLY and CDR2 FYNNEI. V was clipped by 4 bases and J by 6 bases; unmatched bases: 3. This CDR3 spans 13 amino acids. In nucleotides, the CDR3 is TGTGCCAGCAGTGCACAGGGGGCCGCTGAAGCTTTCTTT. Residues: CASSAQGAAEAFF.

V is TRBV5-1 and J is TRBJ1-4; 9 bases are shared with TRBD1. CDR1 and CDR2 from the germline V gene are SGHRS and YFSETQ. Trimming removed 4 bases from V and 7 bases from J; junction bases left unmatched: 11. There are 16 residues in the CDR3. The CDR3 loop reads CASSERWDREGEKLFF. In nucleotides, the CDR3 is TGCGCCAGCAGCGAGAGATGGGACAGGGAAGGTGAAAAACTGTTTTTT. The complete variable domain, with remaining parts taken from reference TRBV5-1 and TRBJ1-4, reads KAGVTQTPRYLIKTRGQQVTLSCSPISGHRSVSWYQQTPGQGLQFLFEYFSETQRNKGNFPGRFSGRQFSNSRSEMNVSTLELGDSALYLCASSERWDREGEKLFFGSGTQLSVL.

This clone was seen only once. The rearrangement joins TRBV7-6 to TRBJ2-4; 7 bases fit TRBD1. From germline, CDR1 is SGHVS and CDR2 FNYEAQ. The V and J ends lost 4 bases and 1 base, in that order; junction bases with no gene match: 7. The CDR3 sequence is 16 residues long. For the CDR3, the DNA is TGTGCCAGCAGCTCAAGGACAGGCCGGGCCAAAAACATTCAGTACTTC. Translating gives CASSSRTGRAKNIQYF. Drawing the rest from reference TRBV7-6 and TRBJ2-4, the complete variable domain is GAGVSQSPRYKVTKRGQDVALRCDPISGHVSLYWYRQALGQGPEFLTYFNYEAQQDKSGLPNDRFSAERPEGSISTLTIQRTEQRDSAMYRCASSSRTGRAKNIQYFGAGTRLSVL.

This sequence joins TRBV6-6 and TRBJ1-5; TRBD1 matches at 8 bases. The CDR3 length is 14 residues. V gave up 2 bases and J gave up 6 bases; unmatched junction bases: 3. The V gene's germline CDR1 is MNHNY and CDR2 SVGAGI (reference sequence). CDR3 sequence reads: CASSYPDRAQPQHF. The CDR3 bases are TGTGCCAGCAGTTACCCGGACAGGGCTCAGCCCCAGCATTTT.